This T cell receptor (beta chain) is drawn from a study of blood T cell repertoires in COVID-19. Profiled with immunoSEQ multiplex PCR; TCRdb holds only in-frame clones, not every one. Of fewer than 150,000 clones in the sample, more than 70% were seen once. This CDR3 has 17 amino acids. Germline CDR1 and CDR2: LGHNA and YSLEER. V shed 0 bases and J 7 bases; nucleotides not matched to a gene: 9. Sequenced sample: peripheral blood. This sequence originates from a human donor in a cohort sampled during active COVID-19. The rearrangement joins TRBV4-3 to TRBJ2-1; 10 positions agree with TRBD2. The CDR3 bases are TGCGCCAGCAGCCAAGACGGTCCTAGCGGGGGTTGGAATGAGCAGTTCTTC. It is translated as CASSQDGPSGGWNEQFF.